This entry lists 11 T cell receptor beta chains sequenced from one sample in a study of vaccination and CD4 T cells after COVID-19. Sequence data for DNA of cultured CD4+ T cells were generated by the Oncomine TCR Beta short-read assay. TCRdb recomputed calls from the PCR reads with MiXCR, one row per CDR3 protein. The repertoire includes about 19,000 distinct CDR3 sequences, approximately 52% of them detected once, and around 2.7% sits in the top ten. The treatment denotes: approximately 10-day PBMC culture with coronavirus spike peptide pools or control peptides (ViraFEST assay). The antigens these receptors bind are not known. This material consisted of CD4+ T cells from blood, cultured in vitro, taken after SARS-CoV-2 vaccination. The source of these receptors is a human donor who had recovered from COVID-19.

V gene TRBV2 combines with J gene TRBJ2-5; D assignment may be TRBD1 or TRBD2 (6 bases each). The CDR3 length is 14 residues. V was trimmed by 8 bases and J by 3 bases, leaving 16 bases between them. Germline lookup yields CDR1 SNHLY and CDR2 FYNNEI. The CDR3 region has the DNA TGTGCCAGCTTAATAGCGGAGGGGGAAGAGACCCAGTACTTC. Protein product: CASLIAEGEETQYF.

V gene TRBV7-2 combines with J gene TRBJ1-6; D is uncertain. Per the germline V gene, CDR1 is SGHTA and CDR2 is FQGNSA. This CDR3 has 13 residues. Trimming removed 2 bases at V and 9 bases at J, with 8 bases between. This CDR3 is CASSLRNGSPLHF. The DNA for the CDR3 is TGTGCCAGCAGCTTACGGAATGGTTCACCCCTCCACTTT.

The chain employs TRBV6-1 and TRBJ2-2, with a possible D match to TRBD2 (5 bases). This CDR3 has 13 amino acids. The V end lost 1 base, the J end lost 5 bases, and 5 bases lay between the germline ends. Germline V gene sequence: CDR1 MNHNS, CDR2 SASEGT. The CDR3 loop reads CASSEVATGELFF. CDR3 in DNA: TGTGCCAGCAGTGAAGTAGCGACCGGGGAGCTGTTTTTT.

This chain joins TRBV20-1 and TRBJ2-1, with D possibly matching TRBD2 (6 bases). V was clipped by 1 base and J by 5 bases, with 15 bases between them. Per germline, CDR1 DFQATT and CDR2 SNEGSKA (reference sequence). The CDR3 has 15 residues. The CDR3 nucleotides read TGCAGTGCTAGAGTTTCGGGTTGGGGGGACAATGAGCAGTTCTTC. It encodes CSARVSGWGDNEQFF.

This clonotype was counted a few times. This chain uses TRBV29-1 with TRBJ1-5, with a possible D match to TRBD1 (6 bases). CDR1 is SQVTM, CDR2 ANQGSEA, per germline. V was trimmed by 4 bases and J by 3 bases, leaving 10 bases between them. This CDR3 is built from 13 residues. This CDR3 is CSVGGGSNQPQHF. The DNA for the CDR3 is TGCAGCGTTGGAGGGGGGTCCAATCAGCCCCAGCATTTT.

This clonotype was detected a few times. This chain links TRBV10-3 with TRBJ2-5, with 10 bases fitting TRBD1. Per the germline V gene, CDR1 is ENHRY and CDR2 is SYGVKD. The V segment lost 10 bases and the J segment 4 bases; nucleotides outside the gene matches: 12. The CDR3 is 15 amino acids. The CDR3 DNA reads as TGTGCCAGCAGCGGCGGGACAGGGGTGCGAGAGACCCAGTACTTC. Its protein is CASSGGTGVRETQYF.

This chain connects TRBV6-2 or TRBV6-3 to TRBJ1-2; 9 bases map to TRBD1. Trimming removed 6 bases from V and 6 bases from J; junction bases left unmatched: 5. Germline V lookup: CDR1 MNHEY, CDR2 SVGEGT. This CDR3 has 13 amino acids. The CDR3 region has the DNA TGTGCCAGCAGACCCGGGACAGGGAATGGCTACACCTTC. Translated: CASRPGTGNGYTF.

The genes are TRBV20-1 and TRBJ2-7, with D perhaps matching TRBD1 (5 bases). Germline V gives CDR1 DFQATT, CDR2 SNEGSKA (reference sequence). There are 14 residues in the CDR3. The V end was cut by 5 bases, the J end by 0 bases, with 14 bases between. The CDR3 loop is CSAEARASSYEQYF. As DNA, the CDR3 is TGCAGTGCTGAGGCCAGGGCCAGCTCCTACGAGCAGTACTTC.

This chain joins TRBV6-2 or TRBV6-3 and TRBJ2-7; D may be TRBD2 (5 bases). Trimming stripped 6 bases from V and 2 bases from J, with 11 bases between. Germline values: CDR1 MNHEY, CDR2 SVGEGT. This CDR3 has 13 amino acids. The CDR3 spells CASSGLTAYEQYF. For the CDR3, the DNA is TGTGCCAGCAGCGGACTGACTGCCTACGAGCAGTACTTC.

This clonotype was observed a handful of times. The chain has TRBV6-1 and TRBJ1-2; possible D gene TRBD1, 6 bases. V was clipped by 6 bases and J by 7 bases, with 21 bases between them. Germline V CDR1 and CDR2: MNHNS, SASEGT. The CDR3 contains 15 residues. Here the CDR3 reads CASSQMRGVLGGYTF. In nucleotides, the CDR3 is TGTGCCAGCAGCCAAATGAGGGGGGTCCTCGGTGGCTACACCTTC.

Written as DNA, the CDR3 is TGTGCCAGCAGTGTCCGGACAGCGTCAGCTTTCTTT. Translation: CASSVRTASAFF. V gene TRBV12-3 or TRBV12-4 combines with J gene TRBJ1-1, with D perhaps TRBD1 (6 bases). Trimming left V 5 bases short and J 10 bases short, with 14 bases between. This CDR3 is built from 12 residues.